The present T cell receptor (beta chain) was sequenced within a study of CD8 T cells in Susac syndrome (dated by TCRdb to the late 2010s). About the investigation overall: Whether CD8+ T cell activation and differentiation in Susac syndrome was antigen driven was tested using repertoire sequencing. The clonality of the CD8+ T cell repertoire was compared across 11 to 12 healthy donors, around 14 Susac syndrome patients and under 18 multiple sclerosis patients.

Spanning cysteine to phenylalanine, the CDR3 consists of 13 amino acids. Only the CDR3 part of the read is kept: 39 bases, read in frame from the first base. The trim is 3 bases for V and 8 bases for J, with a gap of 16 bases between the germline ends. The germline V gene supplies CDR1 SQVTM and CDR2 ANQGSEA. RNA was extracted using the RNeasy kit, and about 0.45 to 1 ug of the RNA was reverse transcribed with random hexamers. The immunoSEQ multiplex PCR assay, covering 54 Vbeta and 13 Jbeta segments, was used to amplify TCR beta CDR3 regions. To correct PCR amplification bias, a synthetic template baseline was used for both primer optimization and computational correction. As for the original processing: Reads were annotated to V, D and J genes per IMGT and analyzed with immunoSEQ Analyzer, keeping only productive sequences. Clonality was calculated as one minus the Shannon entropy normalized by log2 of the number of productive unique sequences. Public and private clones were assessed among the 100 most prevalent clones of each patient and control. A clone was defined as Susac-specific if it was absent from the healthy and MS cohorts, from some 980 published viral clones and from other ImmuneACCESS disease sequences. TCRdb cleaned the public reads at Q25 with fastp, built clones with MiXCR and kept in-frame beta chains. For every CDR3 protein sequence, its rows merge into one entry that carries the most common genes and DNA. These V and J calls originate from TCRdb's pipeline instead of the authors' own analysis. The sample data list some 150,000 distinct CDR3 sequences, and 85% to 95% of these were observed just once. Together, the top ten hold about 0.21% of the sample.

On this clonotype: The clone's antigen remains unknown. Base qualities are not provided; no much larger clone lies one nucleotide away.

Paper-wide results and their limitations: The number of individuals in the TCR sequencing and HLA analysis was acknowledged as relatively small.

High-throughput TCR beta sequencing profiled peripheral blood CD8+ and CD4+ T cells from healthy donors, Susac syndrome patients and multiple sclerosis patients. The multiple sclerosis controls were treatment-naive patients who had stable or active relapsing-remitting disease and met the revised McDonald criteria. Bulk CD8+ and CD4+ T cells were purified magnetically by negative isolation, whereas CD8+ TEMRA cells were enriched by FACS. Blood was drawn into EDTA tubes, processed within 24 hours, and PBMCs were isolated by density gradient centrifugation. PBMCs intended for TCR sequencing were frozen in liquid nitrogen and were later thawed in a 37 degrees C water bath. A purity of at least 90% was achieved for sorted or isolated CD4+, CD8+ and CD8+ TEMRA cells.

The receptor comes from a human donor with multiple sclerosis. The V and J segments used are TRBV29-1 and TRBJ1-1; the D segment could be TRBD1, given 5 matching bases. Sequencing used CD8+ T cells from PBMCs. The encoded CDR3 is CSVDWERQKEAFF. The nucleotide sequence reads as follows: TGCAGCGTTGACTGGGAACGACAGAAAGAAGCTTTCTTT. Reference TRBV29-1 and TRBJ1-1 proteins supply the regions before and after the CDR3; the full variable domain is: SAVISQKPSRDICQRGTSLTIQCQVDSQVTMMFWYRQQPGQSLTLIATANQGSEATYESGFVIDKFPISRPNLTFSTLTVSNMSPEDSSIYLCSVDWERQKEAFFGQGTRLTVV.